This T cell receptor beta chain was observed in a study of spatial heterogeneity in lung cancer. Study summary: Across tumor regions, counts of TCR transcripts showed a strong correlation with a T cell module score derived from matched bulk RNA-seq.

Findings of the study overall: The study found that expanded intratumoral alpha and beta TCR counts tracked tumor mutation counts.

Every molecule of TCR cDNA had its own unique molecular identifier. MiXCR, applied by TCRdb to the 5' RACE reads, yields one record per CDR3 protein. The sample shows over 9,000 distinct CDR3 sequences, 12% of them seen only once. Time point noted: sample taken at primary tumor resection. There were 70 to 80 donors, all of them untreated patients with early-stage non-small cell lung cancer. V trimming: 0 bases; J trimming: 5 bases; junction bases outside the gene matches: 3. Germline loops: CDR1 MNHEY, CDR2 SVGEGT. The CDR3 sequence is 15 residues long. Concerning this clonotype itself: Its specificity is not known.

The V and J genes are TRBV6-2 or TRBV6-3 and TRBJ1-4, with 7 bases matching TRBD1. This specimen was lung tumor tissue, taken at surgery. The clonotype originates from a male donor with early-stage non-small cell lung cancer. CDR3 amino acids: CASSYSGQLNEKLFF. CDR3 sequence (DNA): TGTGCCAGCAGTTACTCGGGACAGCTGAATGAAAAACTGTTTTTT.